The rows below give T cell receptor beta chains drawn from one sample of a study of blood T cell repertoires in COVID-19. The data were produced by immunoSEQ multiplex PCR, yet TCRdb's version contains in-frame clones alone and is incomplete. This sample has tens of thousands of clones, with 88% found just once. Material for sequencing was peripheral blood. The receptors stem from a woman aged 80 or older with active COVID-19. Each CDR3 is given with its conserved first and last residue. The D gene is left open where the match is weak. Size is omitted from some rows. Given values are once, few, many or a class for expanded clones.

>-|-|TRBJ2-4|TRBV15
CATSRDLSSLAKNIQYF
TGTGCCACCAGCAGAGATCTAAGCTCACTAGCCAAAAACATTCAGTACTTC
>TRBD1|-|TRBJ1-1|TRBV7-3
CASSSQGALGTEAFF
TGTGCCAGCAGCTCACAGGGGGCTCTGGGCACTGAAGCTTTCTTT
>-|once|TRBJ2-7|TRBV7-2
CASKRGTSSSYEQYF
TGTGCCAGCAAACGGGGGACTTCCAGCTCCTACGAGCAGTACTTC
>-|-|TRBJ1-2|TRBV28
CASSLGIKRQGRNGYTF
TGTGCCAGCAGTTTAGGGATTAAGAGGCAGGGAAGAAATGGCTACACCTTC
>TRBD2|-|TRBJ2-3|TRBV27
CASRPLSVAGGGTDTQYF
TGTGCCAGCAGACCCCTGTCCGTAGCGGGAGGGGGCACAGATACGCAGTATTTT
>-|-|TRBJ2-7|TRBV18
CASSPAASSYEQYF
TGTGCCAGCTCACCGGCGGCAAGCTCCTACGAGCAGTACTTC
>TRBD2|-|TRBJ2-3|TRBV28
CASSRLAGVPPTQYF
TGTGCCAGCAGTAGACTAGCGGGTGTTCCGCCTACGCAGTATTTT
>TRBD2|-|TRBJ2-7|TRBV5-1
CASSWGGYGGEQYF
TGCGCCAGCAGCTGGGGGGGTTACGGCGGCGAGCAGTACTTC
>TRBD1|once|TRBJ2-1|TRBV5-1
CASSLGQGAYNEQFF
TGCGCCAGCAGCCTAGGACAGGGGGCCTACAATGAGCAGTTCTTC
>-|-|TRBJ2-7|TRBV11-1
CASSPQDSYEQYF
TGTGCCAGCAGCCCCCAGGACTCCTACGAGCAGTACTTC
>-|once|TRBJ1-6|TRBV7-5
CVRSLVVRGREESYNSPLHF
TGTGTCAGAAGCTTAGTAGTCAGGGGTCGCGAGGAGTCCTATAATTCACCCCTCCACTTT
>-|-|TRBJ1-5|TRBV7-2
CASSLVRQINQPQHF
TGTGCCAGCAGCTTAGTCCGACAGATCAATCAGCCCCAGCATTTT
>TRBD2|few|TRBJ2-1|TRBV24-1
CATSDSTSGSLNEQFF
TGTGCCACCAGTGATTCCACTAGCGGGAGTCTCAATGAGCAGTTCTTC
>-|-|TRBJ1-4|TRBV18
CASSHTRWTPVLDEKLFF
TGTGCCAGCTCACATACAAGATGGACTCCCGTTCTGGATGAAAAACTGTTTTTT
>TRBD2|-|TRBJ2-1|TRBV11-2
CASSSRLAGGYNEQFF
TGTGCCAGCAGCTCCCGACTAGCGGGTGGCTACAATGAGCAGTTCTTC